This T cell receptor (beta chain) was sequenced in a study of OX40 agonist ivuxolimab in advanced cancers. Describing the broader study: Ivuxolimab, which targeted the costimulatory receptor OX40 (CD134), was an agonistic, fully human IgG2 monoclonal antibody. Intravenous ivuxolimab was administered to patients every 2 weeks at six dose levels: 0.01, 0.1, 0.3, 1.5, 3 and 10 mg/kg. Of the approximately 50 dose-escalation patients, hepatocellular carcinoma was present in 19, melanoma in around 15, renal cell carcinoma in 9 and head and neck cancer in 9. A male proportion of around 81% and a mean age of 60 years, ranging from 23 to 79, were recorded for the dose-escalation cohort. Patients were allowed to have had prior anti-PD-1, anti-PD-L1 or anti-CTLA-4 therapy, and around 40% of the dose-escalation patients had previously received checkpoint inhibitors. Three dose-escalation patients achieved partial responses, one with hepatocellular carcinoma and two with cutaneous melanoma. The purpose of peripheral TCRbeta sequencing was to test whether ivuxolimab changed TCR sequence diversity and led to clonal T-cell expansion. The paper describes the monotherapy dose-escalation part (N of about 47 patients) of the phase I trial of ivuxolimab. Overall study results and their limits: Clonal expansion of both CD4+ and CD8+ blood T cells was observed from baseline to week 6 at doses 0.1 to 3.0 mg/kg. After ivuxolimab, expanded clones were on average more numerous among CD8+ T cells than among CD4+ T cells. The antigen specificity of the clonally expanded peripheral T cells was not determined. Low levels of normalized T-cell clonal expansion were also seen in some patients who did not respond. In partial responders in the 0.1-3.0 mg/kg groups, normalized peripheral clonal expansion was found to be among the lowest, especially among CD8+ T cells.

Including the terminal cysteine and phenylalanine, the CDR3 comprises 12 residues. Left in the record is the CDR3 DNA by itself, 36 bases read in frame from the first base. Deletion took 4 bases off V and 3 bases off J, with a span of 7 bases between the germline ends. The germline V gene encodes CDR1 GTSNPN and CDR2 SVGIG (reference sequence). The trial excluded patients who had a history of autoimmune disease or were on systemic immunosuppression. Peripheral blood for TCR sequencing was collected from all dose cohorts at baseline, on cycle 4 day 1, and on cycle 7 day 1. Samples came from an open-label, multicenter, first-in-human phase I dose-escalation trial of ivuxolimab. Adults with locally advanced or metastatic melanoma, renal cell carcinoma, hepatocellular carcinoma or head and neck squamous cell carcinoma were enrolled in the trial. Before TCR sequencing, CD4+ T cells and CD8+ T cells from peripheral blood were sorted into separate populations.

Points on this clone: The target of this receptor is not known. Qualities for individual bases were not recorded, and no much larger clone is one base off.

To sequence the TCRbeta CDR3 region, genomic DNA was isolated from the sorted cells. The immunoSEQ Assay was used to sequence the TCRbeta CDR3 regions. TCRdb re-hosts the immuneACCESS table, in-frame sequences only. Its copies lack some clones; in the studies checked, an unresolved V gene accounts for under half of them, and the cause for the rest is not known. A total of approximately 74,000 clones appear in this sample, 75% to 95% of them only once. The top ten constitute under 7.5% of the sample. The receptor was derived from an adult with an advanced solid tumor such as melanoma, head and neck, liver or kidney cancer. Sequenced material: CD4+ or CD8+ T cells sorted from blood, taken in a trial of the OX40 agonist ivuxolimab. The rearranged chain carries TRBV30 and TRBJ1-5, with the D gene not clear enough to name. The DNA sequence follows: TGTGCCTGGAACCAGTACAATCAGCCCCAGCATTTT. This yields the protein CAWNQYNQPQHF.